Each of the 24 T cell receptor beta chains below was sequenced from the same sample in a study of long-term antiretroviral therapy in people with HIV. Version v3.0 of the immunoSEQ assay was performed at survey level. Produced via immunoSEQ multiplex PCR; TCRdb's table is partial and in-frame only. The sample comprises approximately 21,000 clones, more than 75% of which are singletons, and 3.5% rests with the top ten. The material was unsorted PBMCs, obtained 2.3 years after starting antiretroviral therapy. These receptors were obtained from a man in his sixties with HIV.

The chain couples TRBV4-1 to TRBJ1-2; D might be TRBD1 (5 bases). Germline CDR1 MGHRA, CDR2 YSYEKL. The V and J ends lost 5 bases and 0 bases respectively, with 13 bases between them. There are 15 residues in the CDR3. For the CDR3, the DNA is TGCGCCAGCAGCGGAACAGGAGCTACTAACTATGGCTACACCTTC. Its protein product is CASSGTGATNYGYTF.

The CDR3 sequence: CASSQGNQETQYF. As DNA, the CDR3 is TGTGCCAGCTCGCAGGGGAACCAAGAGACCCAGTACTTC. The chain recombines TRBV7-3 with TRBJ2-5; weak D call: TRBD1 (6 bases). The CDR3 runs to 13 residues. CDR1 and CDR2 from the germline V gene are SGHTA and FQGTGA. Trimming took 8 bases from V and 0 from J, leaving 10 bases between them.

The chain joins TRBV7-8 to TRBJ2-7; the D gene is possibly TRBD2 (5 bases). CDR3 length: 14 amino acids. Germline V gene data show CDR1 as SGHVS and CDR2 as FQNEAQ. Trimming removed 5 bases from V and 3 bases from J, with 14 bases in between. The CDR3 nucleotides read TGTGCCAGCAGCCCTGGGCGGGCAGACTACGAGCAGTACTTC. Translated: CASSPGRADYEQYF.

The rearrangement joins TRBV20-1 to TRBJ1-1; the D is unclear. From germline, CDR1 is DFQATT and CDR2 SNEGSKA (reference sequence). The CDR3 is made up of 11 amino acids. V was clipped by 7 bases and J by 1 base, with 7 bases between them. CDR3 in amino acids: CSGKKNTEAFF. For the CDR3, the DNA is TGCAGTGGGAAGAAGAACACTGAAGCTTTCTTT.

The chain is built from TRBV9 and TRBJ2-1, with no clear D. From germline, CDR1 is SGDLS and CDR2 YYNGEE. This CDR3 has 14 residues. V was shortened by 0 bases and J by 6 bases, with 10 bases between the two germline ends. The CDR3 sequence: CASSVAAQINEQFF. CDR3 coding DNA: TGTGCCAGCAGCGTAGCTGCTCAAATCAATGAGCAGTTCTTC.

This chain connects TRBV5-8 to TRBJ2-3; maybe TRBD1 (6 bases). Trimming stripped 4 bases from V and 4 bases from J, with 16 bases between. CDR1 SGHTS and CDR2 YDEGEE come from the germline V gene. This CDR3 has 15 amino acids. The CDR3 nucleotides are TGTGCCAGCAGCCCTGGTGGGCGACAGGCAGATACGCAGTATTTT. The encoded protein is CASSPGGRQADTQYF.

This sequence joins TRBV5-1 and TRBJ2-7, with 14 bases fitting TRBD2. This CDR3 has 15 residues. The V and J ends lost 4 bases and 5 bases, in that order; junction bases with no gene match: 5. Germline V gene data show CDR1 as SGHRS and CDR2 as YFSETQ. CDR3 in DNA: TGCGCCAGCAGCGGGACTAGCGGGAGTACCCACGAGCAGTACTTC. This sequence encodes CASSGTSGSTHEQYF.

The J gene is TRBJ2-1, the V gene TRBV18, with 7 bases lining up with TRBD2. The junction had 4 bases not matched to a gene; V was cut back by 3 bases and J by 8 bases. Germline CDR1 reads KGHSH; CDR2 reads LQKENI. The CDR3 loop spans 13 amino acids. The DNA for the CDR3 is TGTGCCAGCTCACCCGGGAGGCAGGATGAGCAGTTCTTC. Protein: CASSPGRQDEQFF.

Only one count was recorded for this clone. The sample holds other DNA sequences that translate to the same CDR3. The V gene is TRBV27, the J gene TRBJ2-5; 9 bases are a match to TRBD2. Germline values: CDR1 MNHEY, CDR2 SMNVEV (reference sequence). Trimming removed 0 bases from V and 2 bases from J; junction bases left unmatched: 1. The CDR3 totals 15 residues. The CDR3 DNA is TGTGCCAGCAGTTTATCTAGCGGGGGACAAGAGACCCAGTACTTC. Protein sequence: CASSLSSGGQETQYF.

V usage is TRBV28 and J usage is TRBJ1-5; 8 nucleotides align to TRBD1. Trimming removed 4 bases from V and 4 bases from J; junction bases left unmatched: 6. This CDR3 is 15 amino acids long. CDR1 is MDHEN, CDR2 SYDVKM, per germline. CDR3 sequence (DNA): TGTGCCAGCAGTTCCCAGGGGGCTCCTAATCAGCCCCAGCATTTT. Amino acids: CASSSQGAPNQPQHF.

V gene TRBV2 combines with J gene TRBJ1-5; possibly TRBD1 for D (5 bases). The V and J ends lost 2 bases and 5 bases respectively, with 10 bases between them. Germline assignment: CDR1 SNHLY and CDR2 FYNNEI. This CDR3 is built from 14 residues. CDR3 bases: TGTGCCAGCAGTGAAACGGGGGGAGATCAGCCCCAGCATTTT. Its protein is CASSETGGDQPQHF.

This clone was seen a few times. This chain joins TRBV6-6 and TRBJ2-3; 10 positions agree with TRBD1. This CDR3 has 16 residues. Germline lookup yields CDR1 MNHNY and CDR2 SVGAGI (reference sequence). The V segment lost 6 bases and the J segment 8 bases; nucleotides outside the gene matches: 14. The CDR3 region is CASSPGQGGFMGTQYF. As DNA, the CDR3 is TGTGCCAGCAGCCCTGGACAGGGGGGATTTATGGGTACGCAGTATTTT.

V usage is TRBV11-1 and J usage is TRBJ2-7, with D uncertain. CDR1 SGHAT and CDR2 FQDESV come from the germline V gene (reference sequence). The CDR3 is 12 residues long. V gave up 4 bases and J gave up 3 bases, with 7 bases separating them. CDR3 coding DNA: TGTGCCAGCAGCTCACACCACTACGAGCAGTACTTC. This codes for CASSSHHYEQYF.

The chain recombines TRBV19 with TRBJ1-3; a possible D gene is TRBD1 (5 bases). The CDR3 spans 15 residues. Trimming pared 1 base from V and 4 bases from J, leaving 11 bases between. Germline CDR1 reads LNHDA; CDR2 reads SQIVND (reference sequence). The CDR3 sequence: CASSIAAGSGNTIYF. As DNA, the CDR3 is TGTGCCAGTAGTATAGCAGCAGGGTCCGGAAACACCATATATTTT.

The rearrangement uses TRBV2 and TRBJ1-5, with unresolved D. Germline V CDR1 and CDR2: SNHLY, FYNNEI. The CDR3 length is 15 residues. V lost 5 bases and J lost 2, with 13 bases in between. The CDR3 region has the DNA TGTGCCAGCAGTCCCATTTCTGGGGGCAATCAGCCCCAGCATTTT. It yields the protein CASSPISGGNQPQHF.

The chain joins TRBV28 to TRBJ1-4, with D tentatively TRBD1 (5 bases). V was pared by 5 bases and J by 0 bases, with 7 bases between. Germline lookup yields CDR1 MDHEN and CDR2 SYDVKM. CDR3 length: 14 amino acids. The CDR3 spells CASSMTATNEKLFF. In nucleotides, the CDR3 is TGTGCCAGCAGTATGACAGCAACTAATGAAAAACTGTTTTTT.

The genes are TRBV19 and TRBJ2-3; D not certain. In germline, CDR1 is LNHDA, CDR2 SQIVND (reference sequence). CDR3 length equals 13 residues. Deletions cut 4 bases from V and 1 base from J, with 6 bases between. The CDR3 DNA reads TGTGCCAGTAGTACTACAGGCACAGATACGCAGTATTTT. Translated: CASSTTGTDTQYF.

This sequence joins TRBV10-1 and TRBJ2-1; TRBD2 agrees at 13 bases. CDR3 length: 15 residues. CDR1 WNHNN and CDR2 SYGVQD come from the germline V gene (reference sequence). V lost 6 bases to trimming and J lost 8 bases; unmatched junction nucleotides: 7. The CDR3 nucleotides are TGCGCCAGCAGCAGACTAGCGGGAGGTGTTGATGAGCAGTTCTTC. Translated, it gives CASSRLAGGVDEQFF.

The chain is built from TRBV19 and TRBJ2-1; D gene unclear. CDR3 length: 13 amino acids. Deletions cut 5 bases from V and 2 bases from J, with 7 bases between. Germline V gives CDR1 LNHDA, CDR2 SQIVND (reference sequence). The CDR3 sequence is CASSLPPYNEQFF. DNA for the CDR3: TGTGCCAGTAGTCTCCCCCCCTACAATGAGCAGTTCTTC.

This chain connects TRBV11-2 to TRBJ2-2, with 7 bases lining up with TRBD2. V lost 5 bases and J lost 6; bases outside the gene matches: 9. Looked up from germline, CDR1 is SGHAT and CDR2 is FQNNGV. There are 15 residues in the CDR3. This CDR3 is CASSLWGRGAGELFF. The DNA for the CDR3 is TGTGCCAGCAGCCTATGGGGGAGGGGAGCCGGGGAGCTGTTTTTT. Full variable domain (rest looked up from reference TRBV11-2 and TRBJ2-2): EAGVAQSPRYKIIEKRQSVAFWCNPISGHATLYWYQQILGQGPKLLIQFQNNGVVDDSQLPKDRFSAERLKGVDSTLKIQPAKLEDSAVYLCASSLWGRGAGELFFGEGSRLTVL.

The genes are TRBV29-1 and TRBJ1-2; no firm D call. CDR3 size: 13 residues. Germline V lookup: CDR1 SQVTM, CDR2 ANQGSEA. The CDR3 DNA sequence: TGCAGTACTAGGGTCGGCCTTAACTATGGCTACACCTTC. Translated: CSTRVGLNYGYTF. The whole variable domain, remainder taken from reference TRBV29-1 and TRBJ1-2, is SAVISQKPSRDICQRGTSLTIQCQVDSQVTMMFWYRQQPGQSLTLIATANQGSEATYESGFVIDKFPISRPNLTFSTLTVSNMSPEDSSIYLCSTRVGLNYGYTFGSGTRLTVV.

The rearrangement links TRBV16 to TRBJ2-2; tentatively, D is TRBD2 (5 bases). Germline V lookup: CDR1 KGHSY, CDR2 FQNENV. The CDR3 covers 14 residues. V lost 4 bases and J 2 bases, leaving 8 bases between the germline ends. CDR3 sequence: CASSPGLNTGELFF. The CDR3 DNA reads TGTGCCAGCAGCCCCGGACTCAACACCGGGGAGCTGTTTTTT.

The count of this clone is one. The chain recombines TRBV18 with TRBJ2-7; D is unresolved. This CDR3 comprises 10 residues. V shed 5 bases and J shed 12 bases, with 11 bases lying between them. The germline CDR1 and CDR2 sequences are KGHSH and LQKENI. This chain's CDR3 is CASSNGLLYF. The CDR3 DNA follows: TGTGCCAGCTCAAACGGGTTATTGTACTTC.

This rearrangement joins TRBV5-1 to TRBJ1-1, with 7 bases identical to TRBD1. This CDR3 is 14 amino acids long. Germline V gene data show CDR1 as SGHRS and CDR2 as YFSETQ. Trimming removed 2 bases from V and 3 bases from J; junction bases left unmatched: 4. CDR3 DNA sequence: TGCGCCAGCAGCTTCGACAGGGAAGACACTGAAGCTTTCTTT. Its translation is CASSFDREDTEAFF.